This T cell receptor beta chain comes out of a study of blood T cell repertoires in COVID-19. Method: immunoSEQ multiplex PCR; TCRdb's copy keeps in-frame clones and lacks some. The sample records fewer than 300,000 clones, around 84% being singletons. Study members were between roughly 18 and 100 years old and lived in over 20 US regions. V gave up 5 bases and J gave up 2 bases; unmatched junction bases: 8. CDR1 is MNHEY, CDR2 SMNVEV, per germline (reference sequence). The CDR3 extends over 15 amino acids. The specimen was PBMCs or T cells enriched from blood (not recorded which). The sequence was obtained from a woman in her fifties or sixties who had recovered from COVID-19. The chain is built from TRBV27 and TRBJ1-1; 7 bases fit TRBD1. CDR3 nucleotide sequence: TGTGCCAGCAGTCCCCGACAGGGTGACAACACTGAAGCTTTCTTT. Translated: CASSPRQGDNTEAFF.